This TCR beta chain is from a study of T cells in Graves' hyperthyroidism and ophthalmopathy. Study at large: At the time of initial diagnosis and before any treatment, peripheral blood was collected.

There are 13 residues in the CDR3. V was shortened by 10 bases and J by 5 bases, with 15 bases between the two germline ends. Germline CDR1 ENHRY, CDR2 SYGVKD. The authors took PBMCs from roughly 9.3 ml fresh peripheral blood. This clonotype showed up many times. Its target is unknown. Findings and limits, study-wide: Progression to ophthalmopathy was predicted a median of 6.5 months early.

Using RNA transcripts as the source, TCR beta CDR3 regions were amplified. HTBI primers were used for first-round RT-PCR of the TCR CDR3. Each CDR3 protein gets one entry after TCRdb re-called the multiplex PCR reads with MiXCR. The sample has 550,000 to 600,000 distinct CDR3 sequences; more than 13% are singletons. This chain links TRBV10-3 with TRBJ2-1; TRBD2 is a possible D gene (6 bases). The sequence was obtained from a woman under 30 with Graves' ophthalmopathy. The material sequenced was blood. In DNA form, the CDR3 reads TGTGCCACCTCGCGGCCGGGAGACAATGAGCAGTTCTTC. Protein sequence: CATSRPGDNEQFF.